Following are 23 T cell receptor beta chains from one sample sequenced in a study of shared clonotypes between healthy human individuals. Repertoires were generated with immunoSEQ multiplex PCR, while TCRdb's copy carries only in-frame clones and drops some. Here the sample spans about 480,000 clones, 75% to 85% being singletons. The sequenced sample consisted of PBMCs. The receptors stem from a woman aged 35 to 49 in good health. Some clones in this sample may be carry-over from other donors' samples.

This rearrangement joins TRBV7-9 to TRBJ2-7; D might be TRBD1 (6 bases). With 5 bases removed from V and 2 bases from J, the gap between germline ends came to 16 bases. The CDR3 has 15 amino acids. Per germline, CDR1 SEHNR and CDR2 FQNEAQ (reference sequence). The CDR3 bases are TGTGCCAGCAGCCCGTCGACAGGTCGGGCCTACGAGCAGTACTTC. It codes for CASSPSTGRAYEQYF.

The chain uses TRBV2 and TRBJ1-1, with no clear D. From germline, CDR1 is SNHLY and CDR2 FYNNEI. The CDR3 runs 14 residues. Between the trimmed V and J ends, which lost 4 bases and 1 base, there was a span of 10 bases. The DNA of the CDR3 is TGTGCCAGCAGTGTCCTCCAGAGGAACACTGAAGCTTTCTTT. It is translated as CASSVLQRNTEAFF.

The chain recombines TRBV30 with TRBJ1-4, with D perhaps TRBD1 (6 bases). The CDR3 runs 12 residues. The germline gives CDR1 GTSNPN, CDR2 SVGIG (reference sequence). V shed 2 bases and J shed 8 bases, with 9 bases lying between them. CDR3 region: CAWSQGLEKLFF. In DNA form, the CDR3 reads TGTGCCTGGAGTCAGGGGTTGGAAAAACTGTTTTTT.

The chain combines TRBV7-9 with TRBJ1-4; D is uncertain. The CDR3 has 15 amino acids. With 1 base removed from V and 0 bases from J, the gap between germline ends came to 6 bases. Germline V gene sequence: CDR1 SEHNR, CDR2 FQNEAQ (reference sequence). CDR3 sequence (DNA): TGTGCCAGCAGCTTAGGAGACGCAACTAATGAAAAACTGTTTTTT. It translates to CASSLGDATNEKLFF.

The chain recombines TRBV7-2 with TRBJ2-7; D call uncertain. This CDR3 comprises 15 residues. Germline values: CDR1 SGHTA, CDR2 FQGNSA. V lost 1 base to trimming and J lost 2 bases, with 12 bases between them. In DNA form, the CDR3 reads TGTGCCAGCAGCTTAGGGCTATCTAGGGCCTACGAGCAGTACTTC. This codes for CASSLGLSRAYEQYF. Full variable domain (outside the CDR3, taken from reference TRBV7-2 and TRBJ2-7): GAGVSQSPSNKVTEKGKDVELRCDPISGHTALYWYRQSLGQGLEFLIYFQGNSAPDKSGLPSDRFSAERTGGSVSTLTIQRTQQEDSAVYLCASSLGLSRAYEQYFGPGTRLTVT.

The chain joins TRBV11-2 to TRBJ2-5; D gene ambiguous. The CDR3 is 13 amino acids. Germline loops: CDR1 SGHAT, CDR2 FQNNGV. Trimming shortened V by 0 bases and J by 6 bases, and 8 bases separated the two germline ends. CDR3 sequence (DNA): TGTGCCAGCAGCTTAGATCATTCCCAGACCCAGTACTTC. It specifies CASSLDHSQTQYF.

The chain links TRBV20-1 to TRBJ1-1, with no clear D. The germline CDR1 and CDR2 sequences are DFQATT and SNEGSKA (reference sequence). Trimming took off 2 bases at V and 8 bases at J, with 6 bases between the two ends. The length of the CDR3 is 10 residues. CDR3 residues: CSARQYEAFF. CDR3 coding DNA: TGCAGTGCTAGACAGTACGAAGCTTTCTTT.

The chain uses TRBV27 and TRBJ2-7; 13 bases are shared with TRBD2. Germline loops: CDR1 MNHEY, CDR2 SMNVEV (reference sequence). This CDR3 has 18 amino acids. Trimming removed 5 bases from V and 2 bases from J; junction bases left unmatched: 12. CDR3 bases: TGTGCCAGCAGTCCGCCCCGGACTAGCGGGAGCGTGGCCTACGAGCAGTACTTC. Its protein product is CASSPPRTSGSVAYEQYF.

V usage is TRBV28 and J usage is TRBJ2-1; maybe TRBD1 (6 bases). Germline V gives CDR1 MDHEN, CDR2 SYDVKM. The CDR3 has 14 amino acids. Trimming took 2 bases from V and 6 from J, leaving 11 bases between them. The DNA of the CDR3 is TGTGCCAGCAGTTTAATTGGCAGGGGCAATGAGCAGTTCTTC. Amino acids: CASSLIGRGNEQFF.

This chain joins TRBV6-1 and TRBJ2-3, with D perhaps matching TRBD2 (5 bases). The CDR3 is made up of 13 amino acids. Germline V gene data show CDR1 as MNHNS and CDR2 as SASEGT. Trimming left V 7 bases short and J 4 bases short, with 12 bases between. The CDR3 sequence: CASIEGASDTQYF. CDR3 nucleotides: TGTGCCAGCATTGAGGGCGCATCAGATACGCAGTATTTT.

The chain couples TRBV7-3 to TRBJ2-1; weak D call: TRBD1 (5 bases). The CDR3 is 13 residues long. V shed 2 bases and J shed 7 bases, with 9 bases lying between them. CDR1 and CDR2 (germline): SGHTA, FQGTGA. The CDR3 loop reads CASSLGRVNEQFF. The CDR3 nucleotides are TGTGCCAGCAGCTTAGGCAGGGTGAATGAGCAGTTCTTC.

The chain employs TRBV6-1 and TRBJ2-2, with 12 bases that match TRBD2. There are 17 residues in the CDR3. CDR1 is MNHNS, CDR2 SASEGT, per germline. V lost 3 bases, J lost 6 bases, and 8 bases stayed unmatched. Here the CDR3 DNA reads TGTGCCAGCAGTGATTGGATTCTAGCGGGAGGGGCCGGGGAGCTGTTTTTT. Translating it yields CASSDWILAGGAGELFF.

V and J are TRBV6-1 and TRBJ2-1; D unclear. With 7 bases removed from V and 8 bases from J, the gap between germline ends came to 9 bases. Germline V gives CDR1 MNHNS, CDR2 SASEGT. The CDR3 has 11 residues. CDR3 nucleotide sequence: TGTGCCAGCAATCGATGGGATGAGCAGTTCTTC. Residues: CASNRWDEQFF.

The J gene is TRBJ2-5, the V gene TRBV19; D gene ambiguous. Trimming took 7 bases from V and 5 from J, leaving 17 bases between them. The CDR3 is 14 residues long. Per germline, CDR1 LNHDA and CDR2 SQIVND (reference sequence). CDR3 bases: TGTGCCAGTAACCGAGGTGGGGTGGAGGAGACCCAGTACTTC. This gives the protein CASNRGGVEETQYF.

This clone was found a few times. CDR3 protein: CASSPLGTSGTYNEQFF. Here the CDR3 DNA reads TGTGCCAGCTCACCACTCGGGACTAGCGGCACCTACAATGAGCAGTTCTTC. The chain joins TRBV18 to TRBJ2-1, with 11 bases aligning to TRBD2. Germline lookup yields CDR1 KGHSH and CDR2 LQKENI. The CDR3 has 17 residues. V lost 1 base to trimming and J lost 2 bases; unmatched junction nucleotides: 4.

The chain employs TRBV6-5 and TRBJ2-1, with D unresolved. V lost 0 bases and J 8 bases, leaving 11 bases between the germline ends. Germline CDR1 MNHEY, CDR2 SVGAGI. This CDR3 has 14 amino acids. CDR3 in DNA: TGTGCCAGCAGTTACTCGTACAATTCCTATGAGCAGTTCTTC. It codes for CASSYSYNSYEQFF.

The chain combines TRBV7-3 with TRBJ2-6; tentative D call: TRBD1 (5 bases). V lost 2 bases to trimming and J lost 2 bases, with 7 bases between them. The CDR3 length is 15 residues. Germline CDR1 and CDR2: SGHTA and FQGTGA. The CDR3: CASSLSRAGANVLTF. The CDR3 nucleotides are TGTGCCAGCAGCTTATCCAGGGCTGGGGCCAACGTCCTGACTTTC.

The chain recombines TRBV30 with TRBJ2-1; a weak D match, TRBD2 (5 bases). Germline V CDR1 and CDR2: GTSNPN, SVGIG (reference sequence). There are 14 residues in the CDR3. Between the trimmed V and J ends, which lost 3 bases and 0 bases, there was a span of 9 bases. CDR3 nucleotide sequence: TGTGCCTGGAGGGACTTAAGCTCCTACAATGAGCAGTTCTTC. Amino acid sequence: CAWRDLSSYNEQFF.

The chain recombines TRBV5-1 with TRBJ2-5; 11 bases are a match to TRBD2. The CDR3 runs to 14 residues. The V gene's germline CDR1 is SGHRS and CDR2 YFSETQ. Trimming removed 0 bases from V and 5 bases from J; junction bases left unmatched: 0. This chain's CDR3 is CASSLGTSGETQYF. In nucleotides, the CDR3 is TGCGCCAGCAGCTTGGGGACTAGCGGGGAGACCCAGTACTTC.

The rearrangement joins TRBV28 to TRBJ1-3; 9 bases fit TRBD1. CDR3 length: 14 amino acids. Losses at the gene ends were 2 bases for V and 8 bases for J; bases not matched to a gene: 4. Germline V lookup: CDR1 MDHEN, CDR2 SYDVKM. CDR3: CASSLTQGADTIYF. CDR3 sequence (DNA): TGTGCCAGCAGTTTAACACAGGGGGCGGACACCATATATTTT.

Points on this clone: Other DNA sequences within the sample encode an identical CDR3. This sequence joins TRBV6-1 and TRBJ2-3; D unresolved. In germline, CDR1 is MNHNS, CDR2 SASEGT. V gave up 3 bases and J gave up 2 bases, with 9 bases separating them. CDR3 length equals 14 residues. CDR3 region: CASSDRGPTDTQYF. The CDR3 coding sequence is TGTGCCAGCAGTGATAGAGGACCCACAGATACGCAGTATTTT.

This clone has just a few counts. The sample holds other DNA sequences that translate to the same CDR3. The chain employs TRBV7-9 and TRBJ1-2; 7 positions agree with TRBD1. The CDR3 contains 15 residues. Germline trimming cut 2 bases from V and 5 bases from J; bases unmatched to any gene: 8. In germline, CDR1 is SEHNR, CDR2 FQNEAQ (reference sequence). CDR3 amino acids: CASSLSGTEVYGYTF. DNA of the CDR3: TGTGCCAGCAGCTTATCCGGGACAGAAGTTTATGGCTACACCTTC.

This chain links TRBV7-2 with TRBJ2-3, with TRBD2 identical over 14 bases. The CDR3 runs to 17 residues. V shed 6 bases and J 4 bases; nucleotides not matched to a gene: 9. Germline assignment: CDR1 SGHTA and CDR2 FQGNSA. Here the CDR3 DNA reads TGTGCCAGCAGTGTCACCGGGACTAGCGGGAGTGCAGATACGCAGTATTTT. Its translation: CASSVTGTSGSADTQYF.